These T cell receptor beta chains were read from a single sample in a study of blood T cell repertoires in COVID-19. Clones were sequenced by immunoSEQ multiplex PCR, and TCRdb holds only the in-frame ones, with some missing. The sample holds fewer than 300,000 clones, more than 75% seen once. The sequencing sample was made of PBMCs or T cells enriched from blood (not recorded which). Every receptor here comes from a middle-aged woman with acute COVID-19. Both conserved end residues are part of each CDR3. The D gene is left open where the match is weak. The listing skips clone size in some rows; elsewhere it reads once, few, many or a size class.

v_call	clone_size	d_call	j_call	cdr3_nt	cdr3_aa
TRBV11-3	.	TRBD2	TRBJ2-7	TGTGCCAGCAGCAGCGGGGATAGCGGGAGTGCCTACGAGCAGTACTTC	CASSSGDSGSAYEQYF
TRBV15	.	TRBD1	TRBJ2-7	TGTGCCACCAGCAGGTCCGGACAGGGTACCTACGAGCAGTACTTC	CATSRSGQGTYEQYF
TRBV29-1	many	TRBD1	TRBJ1-4	TGCAGCGTCAGCCGGGACAGGGGGGAAAAACTGTTTTTT	CSVSRDRGEKLFF
TRBV7-2	.	.	TRBJ2-7	TGTGCCAGCACCCATCGAGAGCGTAACGAGCAGTACTTC	CASTHRERNEQYF
TRBV11-2	.	.	TRBJ2-5	TGTGCCAGCAGCCCCCAAATCCAAGAGACCCAGTACTTC	CASSPQIQETQYF
TRBV2	once	TRBD2	TRBJ2-1	TGTGCCAGCCGCCGGACTAGCGGGAGAGCCTCGCCCAATGAGCAGTTCTTC	CASRRTSGRASPNEQFF
TRBV28	.	.	TRBJ2-7	TGTGCCAGCAGTTCGCCGGGTTCCCGTAGCTACGAGCAGTACTTC	CASSSPGSRSYEQYF
TRBV5-1	few	.	TRBJ1-2	TGCGCCAGCAGCTTTGCGGGCGGCTACACCTTC	CASSFAGGYTF
TRBV7-3	.	.	TRBJ1-5	TGTGCCAGCAGCTTAAAGGGGGAGAGGAGGAATCAGCCCCAGCATTTT	CASSLKGERRNQPQHF
TRBV7-6	.	.	TRBJ2-1	TGTGCCAGCAGCTTAGGCGGCGAAAGCTACAATGAGCAGTTCTTC	CASSLGGESYNEQFF
TRBV19	.	.	TRBJ1-2	TGTGCCAGTAGTATAGGCGTACTTCCGCGCGGCTACACCTTC	CASSIGVLPRGYTF
TRBV5-8	.	TRBD1	TRBJ1-5	TGTGCCAGCAGCCTAAGGACAGGGTATCAGCCCCAGCATTTT	CASSLRTGYQPQHF
TRBV29-1	.	.	TRBJ1-1	TGCAGCGTCGAAACAGATACGGACACTGAAGCTTTCTTT	CSVETDTDTEAFF
TRBV6-6	.	.	TRBJ2-1	TGTGCCAGCAGTTACATGGCAGATTACAATGAGCAGTTCTTC	CASSYMADYNEQFF
TRBV18	.	.	TRBJ2-1	TGTGCCAGCTCACCAATTAGGTCTAGCAAGTACAATGAGCAGTTCTTC	CASSPIRSSKYNEQFF
TRBV6-2/TRBV6-3	.	TRBD1	TRBJ1-1	TGTGCCAGCAGTTACCCGAGGGACAGATTGAACACTGAAGCTTTCTTT	CASSYPRDRLNTEAFF
TRBV2	.	.	TRBJ2-1	TGTGCCAGCAAAACAGGTAGCTCCTACAATGAGCAGTTCTTC	CASKTGSSYNEQFF
TRBV30	.	TRBD1	TRBJ2-1	TGTGCCTGGGCCCGGGACAGGGTTAGTCATGAGCAGTTCTTC	CAWARDRVSHEQFF
TRBV5-1	.	.	TRBJ2-5	TGCGCCAGCAGCTTCGGGGGAGAGACCCAGTACTTC	CASSFGGETQYF
TRBV5-1	.	.	TRBJ2-1	.	CASSLASGREYEQFF
TRBV5-1	.	.	TRBJ2-7	TGCGCCAGCAGCCCGGACAGCTACGAGCAGTACTTC	CASSPDSYEQYF
TRBV7-9	.	.	TRBJ1-2	TGTGCCAGCAGCTTAGCGCTGGGAGGTTCGCATGGCTACACCTTC	CASSLALGGSHGYTF
TRBV7-2	.	.	TRBJ1-5	TGTGCCAGCAGCTTAGGCAGGGCCTACAATCAGCCCCAGCATTTT	CASSLGRAYNQPQHF
TRBV7-3	.	TRBD2	TRBJ2-5	TGTGCCAGCAGCCCCGTGGTAGCGGGAGTGGAGACCCAGTACTTC	CASSPVVAGVETQYF
TRBV3-1/TRBV3-2	.	.	TRBJ1-2	TGTGCCAGCAGCCAAGGTGAAGGGGGTCGTTACTATGGCTACACCTTC	CASSQGEGGRYYGYTF
TRBV27	.	.	TRBJ1-5	TGTGCCAGTGGCAGATACAATCAGCCCCAGCATTTT	CASGRYNQPQHF
TRBV9	.	TRBD1	TRBJ1-4	TGTGCCAGCAGCCCAGGAGGTCGGTGGGGGACAGGGAATGAAAAACTGTTTTTT	CASSPGGRWGTGNEKLFF
TRBV6-2/TRBV6-3	.	TRBD2	TRBJ2-7	TGTGCCAGCAGTTACTCGGCTAGCGGCTACGAGCAGTACTTC	CASSYSASGYEQYF
TRBV19	.	.	TRBJ1-5	TGTGCCAGTAGTATAGGAGACCCTCGGAGGTCAAATCAGCCCCAGCATTTT	CASSIGDPRRSNQPQHF
TRBV2	once	TRBD2	TRBJ2-1	TGTGCCGGCTGGGGAGGGGCCGGAGAGCAGTTCTTC	CAGWGGAGEQFF
TRBV6-1	.	.	TRBJ1-5	TGTGCCAGCAGTGAACGGGGGAGCAATCAGCCCCAGCATTTT	CASSERGSNQPQHF
TRBV5-5	.	.	TRBJ2-3	TGTGCCAGCAGCCCACGGTGGTCCACAGATACGCAGTATTTT	CASSPRWSTDTQYF
TRBV28	.	TRBD2	TRBJ2-7	TGTGCCAGCAGTTCTAGCGGGGGGGCTGTATACGAGCAGTACTTC	CASSSSGGAVYEQYF
TRBV12-3/TRBV12-4	.	.	TRBJ2-3	TGTGCCAGCAGTTTGGTCGGAGATACGCAGTATTTT	CASSLVGDTQYF
TRBV6-9	once	.	TRBJ2-2	TGTGCCAGCAGTTATTCTTGGCAGGGGTCCGGGGAGCTGTTTTTT	CASSYSWQGSGELFF
TRBV30	.	.	TRBJ1-2	TGTGCCTGTTTCGCAACGGGAGGCTACACCTTC	CACFATGGYTF
TRBV2	.	.	TRBJ1-4	TGTGCCAGCAGTGCGATTCTGGGGAGAGGCAGAACTAATGAAAAACTGTTTTTT	CASSAILGRGRTNEKLFF
TRBV7-9	.	.	TRBJ2-2	TGTGCCAGCAGCTTATTGTCAGGGTCATGGGAGCTGTTTTTT	CASSLLSGSWELFF
TRBV6-1	.	TRBD1	TRBJ1-5	TGTGCCAGCAGTGAACACAGGGGAGGTGGCAATCAGCCCCAGCATTTT	CASSEHRGGGNQPQHF
TRBV7-2	.	TRBD1	TRBJ1-6	TGTGCCAGCAGCCCGAGGGGGCAATATAATTCACCCCTCCACTTT	CASSPRGQYNSPLHF
TRBV5-1	.	.	TRBJ1-2	TGCGCCAGCAGCTTTTTCCCCCTGGCGGGAGCTAACTATGGCTACACCTTC	CASSFFPLAGANYGYTF
TRBV19	.	.	TRBJ2-2	TGTGCCACCTCGGGAGTCTGGAGAGCGCTGTTTTTT	CATSGVWRALFF
TRBV6-4	.	.	TRBJ2-1	TGTGCCAGCAGTGACCTAAGAATAAACAATGAGCAGTTCTTC	CASSDLRINNEQFF
TRBV12-3/TRBV12-4	.	.	TRBJ2-3	TGTGCCAGCAGTCCGGGGTTGACAGATACGCAGTATTTT	CASSPGLTDTQYF
TRBV15	few	.	TRBJ2-7	TGTGCCACCAGCAGAGGCGGAGGGGCTCGGTACGAGCAGTACTTC	CATSRGGGARYEQYF
TRBV7-2	.	.	TRBJ2-5	TGTGCCAGCAGTGTGCAGGGTTGGGAGACCCAGTACTTC	CASSVQGWETQYF
TRBV5-6	.	TRBD1	TRBJ2-7	TGTGCCAGCAGCTCCCTGGACAGGGCCCACGAGCAGTACTTC	CASSSLDRAHEQYF
TRBV10-3	.	TRBD1	TRBJ1-4	TGTGCCATCAGGCCAGGGCAGGGGACAGATGAAAAACTGTTTTTT	CAIRPGQGTDEKLFF
TRBV4-2	.	TRBD2	TRBJ2-2	TGTGCCAGCAGCCAAGAGTTGGCGGGAGGCAACACCGGGGAGCTGTTTTTT	CASSQELAGGNTGELFF
TRBV5-4	.	TRBD1	TRBJ2-1	TGTGCCAGCACCAGGACAGGGCCTTCCTACAATGAGCAGTTCTTC	CASTRTGPSYNEQFF
TRBV2	.	.	TRBJ2-5	TGTGCCAGCAATGGGGGGGCCCCGCAAGAGACCCAGTACTTC	CASNGGAPQETQYF
TRBV2	.	.	TRBJ1-5	TGTGCCAGCAGTGAGCGGGGGTCCCGCCAGCCCCAGCATTTT	CASSERGSRQPQHF